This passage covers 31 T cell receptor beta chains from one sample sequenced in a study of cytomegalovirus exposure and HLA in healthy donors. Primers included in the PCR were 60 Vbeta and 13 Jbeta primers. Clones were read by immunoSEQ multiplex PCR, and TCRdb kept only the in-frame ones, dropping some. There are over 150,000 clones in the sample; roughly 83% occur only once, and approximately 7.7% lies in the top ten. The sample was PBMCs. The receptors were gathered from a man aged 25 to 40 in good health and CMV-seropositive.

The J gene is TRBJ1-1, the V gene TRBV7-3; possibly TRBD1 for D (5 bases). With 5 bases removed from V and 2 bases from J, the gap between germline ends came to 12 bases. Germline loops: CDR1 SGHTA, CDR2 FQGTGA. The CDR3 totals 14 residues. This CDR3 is CASSQHGHNTEAFF. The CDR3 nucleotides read TGTGCCAGCAGCCAACATGGACACAACACTGAAGCTTTCTTT.

The chain's CDR3 is CASSNRGRAGFHNEQFF. The CDR3 nucleotides read TGTGCCAGCAGCAACCGAGGTAGAGCGGGGTTCCACAATGAGCAGTTCTTC. This chain uses TRBV21-1 with TRBJ2-1; the table names TRBD2, a call not compared with the DNA. TRBV21-1 counts as a pseudogene. The CDR3 spans 17 residues.

The CDR3 sequence: CASSPPQRGVYEQYF. CDR3 bases: TGTGCCAGCTCACCACCCCAGCGGGGGGTTTACGAGCAGTACTTC. The V call is TRBV18, the J call TRBJ2-7; 9 bases align to TRBD2. V was clipped by 0 bases and J by 4 bases; unmatched bases: 4. The CDR3 spans 15 residues. CDR1 is KGHSH and CDR2 is LQKENI in the germline V gene.

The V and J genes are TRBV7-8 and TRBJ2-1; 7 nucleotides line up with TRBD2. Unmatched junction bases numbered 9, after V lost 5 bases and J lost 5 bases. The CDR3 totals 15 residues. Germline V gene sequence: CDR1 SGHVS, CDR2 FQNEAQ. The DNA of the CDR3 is TGTGCCAGCAGCCCCAGGACTGCGGGAGACAATGAGCAGTTCTTC. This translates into CASSPRTAGDNEQFF.

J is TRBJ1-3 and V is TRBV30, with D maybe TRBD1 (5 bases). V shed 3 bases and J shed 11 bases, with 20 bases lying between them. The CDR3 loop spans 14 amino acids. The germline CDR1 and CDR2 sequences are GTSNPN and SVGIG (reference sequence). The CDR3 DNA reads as TGTGCCTGGAGCGTTCTTGGCAGCGGGGGACCCATATATTTT. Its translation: CAWSVLGSGGPIYF.

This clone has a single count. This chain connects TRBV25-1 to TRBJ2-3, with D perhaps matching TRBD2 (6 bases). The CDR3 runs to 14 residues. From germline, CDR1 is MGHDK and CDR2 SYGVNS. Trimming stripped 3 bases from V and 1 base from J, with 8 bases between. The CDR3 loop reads CASSDPGGTDTQYF. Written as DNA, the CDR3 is TGTGCCAGCAGTGACCCGGGGGGCACAGATACGCAGTATTTT.

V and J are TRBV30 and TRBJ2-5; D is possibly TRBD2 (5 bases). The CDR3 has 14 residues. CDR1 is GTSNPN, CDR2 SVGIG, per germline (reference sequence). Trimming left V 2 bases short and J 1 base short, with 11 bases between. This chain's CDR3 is CAWSIGSIQETQYF. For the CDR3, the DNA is TGTGCCTGGAGTATAGGGAGTATCCAAGAGACCCAGTACTTC.

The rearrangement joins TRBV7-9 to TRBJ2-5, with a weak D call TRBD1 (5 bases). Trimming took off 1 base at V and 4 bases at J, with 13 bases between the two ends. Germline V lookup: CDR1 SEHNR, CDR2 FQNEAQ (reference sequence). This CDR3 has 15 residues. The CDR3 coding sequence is TGTGCCAGCAGCTTAGTAAAGGGGATATTAGAGACCCAGTACTTC. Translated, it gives CASSLVKGILETQYF.

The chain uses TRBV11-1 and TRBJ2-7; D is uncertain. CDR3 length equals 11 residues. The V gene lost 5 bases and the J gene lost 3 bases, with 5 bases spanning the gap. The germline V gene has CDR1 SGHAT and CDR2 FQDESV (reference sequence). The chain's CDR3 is CASSPSYEQYF. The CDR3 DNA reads TGTGCCAGCAGCCCTAGCTACGAGCAGTACTTC.

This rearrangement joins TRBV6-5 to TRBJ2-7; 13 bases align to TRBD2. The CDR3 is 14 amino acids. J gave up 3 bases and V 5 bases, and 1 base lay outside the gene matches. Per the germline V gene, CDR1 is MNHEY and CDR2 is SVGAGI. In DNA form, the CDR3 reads TGTGCCAGCAGTCGACTAGCGGGGGGCTACGAGCAGTACTTC. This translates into CASSRLAGGYEQYF.

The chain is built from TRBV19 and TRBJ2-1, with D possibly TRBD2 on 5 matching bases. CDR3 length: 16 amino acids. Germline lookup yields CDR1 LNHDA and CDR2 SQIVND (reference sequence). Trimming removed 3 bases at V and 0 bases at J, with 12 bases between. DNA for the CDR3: TGTGCCAGTAGTATCCGGGGAACGGGCTCCTACAATGAGCAGTTCTTC. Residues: CASSIRGTGSYNEQFF.

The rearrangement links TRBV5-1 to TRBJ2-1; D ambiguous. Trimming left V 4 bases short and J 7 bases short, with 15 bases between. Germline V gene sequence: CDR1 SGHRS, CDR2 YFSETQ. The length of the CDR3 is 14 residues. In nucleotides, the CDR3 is TGCGCCAGCAGCCCAGGATCGATCCGGAATGAGCAGTTCTTC. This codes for CASSPGSIRNEQFF.

CDR3 bases: TGTGCCAGCAGCTGGTTCGGGACACCTAACTATGGCTACACCTTC. Residues: CASSWFGTPNYGYTF. This chain connects TRBV11-2 to TRBJ1-2; D is perhaps TRBD1 (6 bases). Germline CDR1 and CDR2: SGHAT and FQNNGV. This CDR3 spans 15 amino acids. The V and J ends lost 4 bases and 0 bases respectively, with 12 bases between them.

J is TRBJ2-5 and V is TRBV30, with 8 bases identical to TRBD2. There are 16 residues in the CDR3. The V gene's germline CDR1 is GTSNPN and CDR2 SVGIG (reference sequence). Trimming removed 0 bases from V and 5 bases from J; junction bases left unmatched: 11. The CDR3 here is CAWSVRGSGVKETQYF. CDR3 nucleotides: TGTGCCTGGAGTGTACGGGGTAGCGGGGTGAAGGAGACCCAGTACTTC.

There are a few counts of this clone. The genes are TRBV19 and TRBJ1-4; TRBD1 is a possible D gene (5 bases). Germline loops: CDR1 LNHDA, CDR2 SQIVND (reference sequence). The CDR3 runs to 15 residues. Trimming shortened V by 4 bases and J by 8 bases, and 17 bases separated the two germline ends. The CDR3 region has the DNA TGTGCCAGTAGTAGTTGGATCCGGGGGTTCGAAAAACTGTTTTTT. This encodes CASSSWIRGFEKLFF.

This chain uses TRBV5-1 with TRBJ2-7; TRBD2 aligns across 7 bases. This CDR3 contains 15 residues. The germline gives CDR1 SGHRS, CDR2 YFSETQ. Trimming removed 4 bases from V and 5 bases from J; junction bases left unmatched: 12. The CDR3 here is CASSPSGIRADEQYF. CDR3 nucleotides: TGCGCCAGCAGCCCCAGCGGGATAAGGGCGGACGAGCAGTACTTC.

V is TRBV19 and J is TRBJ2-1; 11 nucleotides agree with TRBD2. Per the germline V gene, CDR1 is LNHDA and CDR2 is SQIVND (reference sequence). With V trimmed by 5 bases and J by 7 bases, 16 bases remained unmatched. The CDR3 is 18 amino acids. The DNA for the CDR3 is TGTGCCAGTAGTCTAGCCCCACCGGGACTAGCGGAACGGAATGAGCAGTTCTTC. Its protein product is CASSLAPPGLAERNEQFF.

CDR3 sequence (DNA): TGTGCCAGCAGCTTCCAGGGACTAGCGGGGAACAATGAGCAGTTCTTC. This translates into CASSFQGLAGNNEQFF. The chain links TRBV5-4 to TRBJ2-1, with 13 nucleotides matching TRBD2. V lost 2 bases, J lost 5 bases, and 4 bases stayed unmatched. The CDR3 totals 16 residues. The germline CDR1 and CDR2 sequences are SGHNT and YYREEE (reference sequence).

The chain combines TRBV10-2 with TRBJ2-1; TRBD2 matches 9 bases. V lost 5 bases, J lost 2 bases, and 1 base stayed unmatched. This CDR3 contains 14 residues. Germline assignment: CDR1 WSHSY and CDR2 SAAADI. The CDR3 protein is CASSSSGTYNEQFF. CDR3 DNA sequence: TGCGCCAGCAGTTCTAGCGGGACCTACAATGAGCAGTTCTTC.

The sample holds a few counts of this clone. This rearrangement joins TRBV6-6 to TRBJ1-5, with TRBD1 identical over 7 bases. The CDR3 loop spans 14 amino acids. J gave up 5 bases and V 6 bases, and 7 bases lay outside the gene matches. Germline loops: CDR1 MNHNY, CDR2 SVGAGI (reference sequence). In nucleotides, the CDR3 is TGTGCCAGCAGCTACCTCAGGGGGGATCAGCCCCAGCATTTT. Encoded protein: CASSYLRGDQPQHF.

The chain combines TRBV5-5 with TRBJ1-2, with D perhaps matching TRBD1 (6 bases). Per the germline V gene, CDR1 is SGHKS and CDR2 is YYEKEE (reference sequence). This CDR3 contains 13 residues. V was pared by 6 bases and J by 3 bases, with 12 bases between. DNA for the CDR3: TGTGCCAGCACCCAGGGGAGGGACTATGGCTACACCTTC. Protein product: CASTQGRDYGYTF. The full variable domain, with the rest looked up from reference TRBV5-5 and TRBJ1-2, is DAGVTQSPTHLIKTRGQQVTLRCSPISGHKSVSWYQQVLGQGPQFIFQYYEKEERGRGNFPDRFSARQFPNYSSELNVNALLLGDSALYLCASTQGRDYGYTFGSGTRLTVV.

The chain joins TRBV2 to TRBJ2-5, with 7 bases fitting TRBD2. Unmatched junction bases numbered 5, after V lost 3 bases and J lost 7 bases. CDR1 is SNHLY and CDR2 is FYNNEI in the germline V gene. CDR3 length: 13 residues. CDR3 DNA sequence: TGTGCCAGCAGTGAGTCTGGGGGGGGGACCCAGTACTTC. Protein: CASSESGGGTQYF.

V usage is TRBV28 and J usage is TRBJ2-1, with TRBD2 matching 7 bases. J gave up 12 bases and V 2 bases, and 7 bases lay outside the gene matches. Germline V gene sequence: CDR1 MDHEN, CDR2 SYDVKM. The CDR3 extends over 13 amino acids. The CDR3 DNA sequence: TGTGCCAGCAGTTTACTTCCTAGCGGTCGGCAGTTCTTC. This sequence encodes CASSLLPSGRQFF.

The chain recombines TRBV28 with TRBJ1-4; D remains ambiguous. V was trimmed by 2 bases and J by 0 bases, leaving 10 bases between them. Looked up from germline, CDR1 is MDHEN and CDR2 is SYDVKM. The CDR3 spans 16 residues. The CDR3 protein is CASSLLDFTTNEKLFF. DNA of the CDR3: TGTGCCAGCAGTTTACTGGACTTCACAACTAATGAAAAACTGTTTTTT.

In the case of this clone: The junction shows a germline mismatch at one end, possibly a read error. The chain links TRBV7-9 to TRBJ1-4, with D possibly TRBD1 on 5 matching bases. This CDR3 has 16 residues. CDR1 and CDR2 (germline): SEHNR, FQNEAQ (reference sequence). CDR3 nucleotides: TGTTCCAGCAGCCCGGTTGGGGCGAAGACTAATGAAAAACTGTTTTTT. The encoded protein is CSSSPVGAKTNEKLFF.

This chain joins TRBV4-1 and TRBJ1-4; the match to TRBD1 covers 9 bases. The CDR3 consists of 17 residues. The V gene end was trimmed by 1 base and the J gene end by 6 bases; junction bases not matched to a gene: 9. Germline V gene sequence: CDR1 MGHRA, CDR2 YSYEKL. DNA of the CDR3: TGCGCCAGCAGCCAAGTGTCAGCGGGACAGGGATATGAAAAACTGTTTTTT. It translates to CASSQVSAGQGYEKLFF.

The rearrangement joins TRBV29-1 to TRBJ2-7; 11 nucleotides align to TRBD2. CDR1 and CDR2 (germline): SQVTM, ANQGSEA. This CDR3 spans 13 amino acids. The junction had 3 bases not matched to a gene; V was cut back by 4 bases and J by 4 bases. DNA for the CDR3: TGCAGCGTTGGCTGGACTAGCGGGTACGAGCAGTACTTC. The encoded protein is CSVGWTSGYEQYF.

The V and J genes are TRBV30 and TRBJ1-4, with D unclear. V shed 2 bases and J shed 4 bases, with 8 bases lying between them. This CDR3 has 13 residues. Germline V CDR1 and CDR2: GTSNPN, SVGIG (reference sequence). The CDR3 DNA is TGTGCCTGGAGTTGGAGCTATAATGAAAAACTGTTTTTT. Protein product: CAWSWSYNEKLFF.

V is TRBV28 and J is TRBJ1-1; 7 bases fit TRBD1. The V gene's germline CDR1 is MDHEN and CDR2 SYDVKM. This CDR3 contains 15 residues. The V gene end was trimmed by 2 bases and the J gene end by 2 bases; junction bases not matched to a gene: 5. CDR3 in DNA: TGTGCCAGCAGTTTACTTTTAGGGGGCAACACTGAAGCTTTCTTT. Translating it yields CASSLLLGGNTEAFF.

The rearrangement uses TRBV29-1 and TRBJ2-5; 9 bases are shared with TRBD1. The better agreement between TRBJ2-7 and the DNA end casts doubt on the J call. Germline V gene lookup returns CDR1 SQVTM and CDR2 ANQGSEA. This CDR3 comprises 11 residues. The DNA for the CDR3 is TGCAGCGCCGGGACAGGGTTCGAGCAGTACTTC. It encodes CSAGTGFEQYF.

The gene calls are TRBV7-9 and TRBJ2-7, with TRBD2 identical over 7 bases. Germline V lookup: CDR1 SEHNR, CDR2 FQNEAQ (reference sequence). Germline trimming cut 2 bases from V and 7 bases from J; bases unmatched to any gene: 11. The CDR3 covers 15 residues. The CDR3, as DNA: TGTGCCAGCAGCTTATTCCTTGGCGGGAGTGAAGAGCAGTACTTC. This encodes CASSLFLGGSEEQYF.